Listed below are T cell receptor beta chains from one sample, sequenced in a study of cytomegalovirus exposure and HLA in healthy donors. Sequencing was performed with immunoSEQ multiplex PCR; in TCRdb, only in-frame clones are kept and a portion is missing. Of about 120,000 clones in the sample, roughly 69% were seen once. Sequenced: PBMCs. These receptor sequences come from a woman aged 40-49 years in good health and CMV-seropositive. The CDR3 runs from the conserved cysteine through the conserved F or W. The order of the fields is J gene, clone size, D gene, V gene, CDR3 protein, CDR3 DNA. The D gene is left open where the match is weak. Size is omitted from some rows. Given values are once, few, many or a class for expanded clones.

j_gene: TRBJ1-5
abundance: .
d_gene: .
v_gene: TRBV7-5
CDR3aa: CARSLNGLYPVRPQHF
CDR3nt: TGTGCCAGAAGCTTAAACGGACTCTACCCCGTAAGGCCCCAGCATTTT

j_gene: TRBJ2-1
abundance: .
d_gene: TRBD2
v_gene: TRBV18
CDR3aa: CASSPGTSGKGVAYNEQFF
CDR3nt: TGTGCCAGCTCACCAGGGACTAGCGGAAAGGGGGTAGCCTACAATGAGCAGTTCTTC

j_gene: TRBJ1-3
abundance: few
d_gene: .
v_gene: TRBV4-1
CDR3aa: CASSRGGLISSGNTIYF
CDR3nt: TGCGCCAGCAGCAGGGGAGGATTGATCAGCTCTGGAAACACCATATATTTT

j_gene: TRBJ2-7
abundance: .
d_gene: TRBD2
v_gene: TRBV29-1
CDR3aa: CSVDGGLAGYEQYF
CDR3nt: TGCAGCGTTGATGGGGGACTAGCCGGCTACGAGCAGTACTTC

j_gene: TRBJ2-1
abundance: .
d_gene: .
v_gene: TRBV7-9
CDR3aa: CASSLQAGLREQFF
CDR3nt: TGTGCCAGCAGCTTACAGGCAGGGTTGCGGGAGCAGTTCTTC

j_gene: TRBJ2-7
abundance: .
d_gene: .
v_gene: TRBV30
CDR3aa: CAWRAVGNSYEQYF
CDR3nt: TGTGCCTGGAGGGCGGTCGGGAACTCCTACGAGCAGTACTTC

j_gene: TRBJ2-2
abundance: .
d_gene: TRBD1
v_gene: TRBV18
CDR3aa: CASSPQRTGDTGELFF
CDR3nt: TGTGCCAGCTCACCACAGAGGACAGGGGACACCGGGGAGCTGTTTTTT

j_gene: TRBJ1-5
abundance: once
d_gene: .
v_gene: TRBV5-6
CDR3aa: CASSFRESGSNQPQHF
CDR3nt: TGTGCCAGCAGCTTTCGGGAGTCGGGTAGCAATCAGCCCCAGCATTTT

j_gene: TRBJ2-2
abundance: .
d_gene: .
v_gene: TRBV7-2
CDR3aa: CASSPRQLLVNTGELFF
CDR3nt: TGTGCCAGCAGCCCAAGACAGCTTCTAGTAAACACCGGGGAGCTGTTTTTT

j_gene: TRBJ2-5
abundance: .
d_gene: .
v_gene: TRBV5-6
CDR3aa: CASSRVASQETQYF
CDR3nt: TGTGCCAGCAGTCGAGTCGCTTCCCAAGAGACCCAGTACTTC

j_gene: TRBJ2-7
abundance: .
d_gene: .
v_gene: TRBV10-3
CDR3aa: CAISELAAMRSEQYF
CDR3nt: TGTGCCATCAGTGAGTTAGCGGCAATGAGGAGCGAGCAGTACTTC

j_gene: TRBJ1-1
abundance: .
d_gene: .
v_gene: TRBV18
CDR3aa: CASSPLAGEAFF
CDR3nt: TGTGCCAGCTCACCCCTGGCGGGGGAAGCTTTCTTT

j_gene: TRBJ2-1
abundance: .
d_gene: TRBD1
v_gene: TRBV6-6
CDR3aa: CASSLTGESYNEQFF
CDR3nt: TGTGCCAGCAGTTTGACAGGGGAGTCCTACAATGAGCAGTTCTTC

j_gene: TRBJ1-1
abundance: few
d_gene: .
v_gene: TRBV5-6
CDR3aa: CASSLVGEAFF
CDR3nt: TGTGCCAGCAGCTTGGTCGGTGAAGCTTTCTTT

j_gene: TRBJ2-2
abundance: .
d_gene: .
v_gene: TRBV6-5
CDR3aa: CASSYSTEPDIGELFF
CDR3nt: TGTGCCAGCAGTTACTCTACAGAGCCAGATATCGGGGAGCTGTTTTTT

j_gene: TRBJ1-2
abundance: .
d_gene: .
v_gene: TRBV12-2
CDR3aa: CASRLPRYYGYTF
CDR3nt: TGTGCAAGTCGCTTACCCCGCTATTATGGCTACACCTTC

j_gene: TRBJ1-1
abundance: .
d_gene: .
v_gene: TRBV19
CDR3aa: CASSIQGSTEAFF
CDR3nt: TGTGCCAGTAGTATACAGGGGAGCACTGAAGCTTTCTTT

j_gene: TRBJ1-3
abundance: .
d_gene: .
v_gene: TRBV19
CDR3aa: CASSITVSGNTIYF
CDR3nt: TGTGCCAGCAGCATTACAGTCTCTGGAAACACCATATATTTT

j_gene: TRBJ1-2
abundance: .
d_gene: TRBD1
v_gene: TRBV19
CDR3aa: CASSRGQGANYGYTF
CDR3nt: TGTGCCAGTAGTAGGGGACAGGGGGCTAACTATGGCTACACCTTC

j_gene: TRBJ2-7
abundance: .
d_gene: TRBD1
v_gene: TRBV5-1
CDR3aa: CASSLRGQGNEQYF
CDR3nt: TGCGCCAGCAGCTTGAGGGGACAGGGCAACGAGCAGTACTTC

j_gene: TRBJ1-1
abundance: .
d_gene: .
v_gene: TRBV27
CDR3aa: CASSLARWNTEAFF
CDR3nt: TGTGCCAGCAGTTTGGCCAGGTGGAACACTGAAGCTTTCTTT

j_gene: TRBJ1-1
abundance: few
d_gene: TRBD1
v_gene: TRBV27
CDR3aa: CASSSQGGNTEAFF
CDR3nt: TGTGCCAGCAGTTCTCAGGGGGGGAACACTGAAGCTTTCTTT

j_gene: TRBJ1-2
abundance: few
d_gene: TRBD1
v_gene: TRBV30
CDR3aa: CAWSIGTATYGYTF
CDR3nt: TGTGCCTGGAGTATAGGGACAGCCACTTATGGCTACACCTTC

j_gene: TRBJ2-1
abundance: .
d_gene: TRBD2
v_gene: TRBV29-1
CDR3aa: CSVRTSGIANEQFF
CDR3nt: TGCAGCGTGCGGACTAGCGGGATAGCGAATGAGCAGTTCTTC

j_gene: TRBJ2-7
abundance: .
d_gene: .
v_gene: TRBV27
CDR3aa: CASSLGQGGYEQYF
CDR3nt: TGTGCCAGCAGTTTAGGGCAGGGAGGCTACGAGCAGTACTTC

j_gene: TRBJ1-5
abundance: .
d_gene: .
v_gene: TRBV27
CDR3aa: CASTLMWGDNQPQHF
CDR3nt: TGTGCCAGCACTCTTATGTGGGGGGACAATCAGCCCCAGCATTTT